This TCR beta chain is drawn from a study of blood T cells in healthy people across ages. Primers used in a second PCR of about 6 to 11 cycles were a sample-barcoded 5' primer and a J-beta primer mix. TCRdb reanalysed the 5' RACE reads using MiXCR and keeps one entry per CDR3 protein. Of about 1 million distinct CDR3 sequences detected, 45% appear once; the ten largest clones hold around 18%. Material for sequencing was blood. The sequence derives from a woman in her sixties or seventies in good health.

The chain's CDR3 is CASSPVHSSEAFF. The DNA for the CDR3 is TGTGCCAGCAGCCCAGTCCATAGCTCTGAAGCTTTCTTT. This sequence joins TRBV14 and TRBJ1-1; no reliable D call. The CDR3 runs to 13 residues. Trimming left V 4 bases short and J 6 bases short, with 12 bases between. CDR1 is SGHDN and CDR2 is FVKESK in the germline V gene.